These 9 T cell receptor beta chains were sequenced from one sample in a study of T cells in Graves' hyperthyroidism and ophthalmopathy. RNA transcripts provided the source from which TCR beta CDR3 regions were amplified. First-round RT-PCR targeting the TCR CDR3 was performed with the HTBI primer set. TCRdb used MiXCR to reprocess the multiplex PCR reads, holding one entry per CDR3 protein. The repertoire includes fewer than 550,000 distinct CDR3 sequences, about 15% of them detected once, and roughly 7.7% sits in the top ten. The sequenced sample was blood. Receptors were obtained from a woman younger than 30 with Graves' hyperthyroidism.

This clonotype was counted at least ten times. The gene calls are TRBV5-1 and TRBJ1-1; D unclear. The V gene's germline CDR1 is SGHRS and CDR2 YFSETQ. Trimming cost V 2 bases and J 1 base, with 9 bases left between them. The CDR3 covers 14 residues. The CDR3 loop reads CASSLIGRNTEAFF. In nucleotides, the CDR3 is TGCGCCAGCAGCTTAATCGGGAGGAACACTGAAGCTTTCTTT.

This clonotype turned up a few times. The V and J genes are TRBV5-5 and TRBJ2-3, with D perhaps TRBD1 (7 bases). Trimming removed 4 bases at V and 0 bases at J, with 15 bases between. Germline V CDR1 and CDR2: SGHKS, YYEKEE (reference sequence). The CDR3 length is 16 residues. Here the CDR3 reads CASSLEGASSTDTQYF. The CDR3 bases are TGTGCCAGCAGCCTGGAGGGGGCATCTAGCACAGATACGCAGTATTTT.

This clonotype was counted at least ten times. The chain has TRBV5-1 and TRBJ2-7, with 16 bases identical to TRBD2. V lost 3 bases, J lost 5 bases, and 8 bases stayed unmatched. Germline values: CDR1 SGHRS, CDR2 YFSETQ. The CDR3 sequence is 17 residues long. As DNA, the CDR3 is TGCGCCAGCAGCTGGCAGGGACTAGCGGGAGGGCTCGACGAGCAGTACTTC. Translation: CASSWQGLAGGLDEQYF.

The sample holds many counts of this clonotype. The rearrangement uses TRBV12-3 or TRBV12-4 and TRBJ2-5; possible D gene TRBD1, 5 bases. This CDR3 has 14 amino acids. With 1 base removed from V and 3 bases from J, the gap between germline ends came to 9 bases. CDR3 nucleotide sequence: TGTGCCAGCAGTTTAGGGCAGGGTGAAGAGACCCAGTACTTC. Its translation: CASSLGQGEETQYF.

This clonotype came up many times. The genes are TRBV12-3 or TRBV12-4 and TRBJ2-7; 7 nucleotides match TRBD1. After removal of 5 bases from V and 6 bases from J, the junction contained 7 bases not matched to a gene. The length of the CDR3 is 13 residues. CDR3 in DNA: TGTGCCAGCAGTACTAACCCAGGGGGCGAGCAGTACTTC. Translating gives CASSTNPGGEQYF.

This clonotype was picked up many times. The rearrangement uses TRBV5-8 and TRBJ1-5; D not resolved. The CDR3 is made up of 15 amino acids. Trimming took 4 bases from V and 4 from J, leaving 15 bases between them. CDR1 is SGHTS and CDR2 is YDEGEE in the germline V gene. CDR3 region: CASSPRHTPNQPQHF. The CDR3 nucleotides are TGTGCCAGCAGCCCACGACATACCCCAAATCAGCCCCAGCATTTT.

A remark on this clonotype: The junction differs from germline at one of its ends, possibly a read error. In nucleotides, the CDR3 is TGCGCCAGCAGCCCGACAGGGGGCAAAAGTGCTTTCTTT. This translates into CASSPTGGKSAFF. This chain joins TRBV7-3 and TRBJ1-1, with TRBD1 matching 10 bases. Germline CDR1 is SGHTA and CDR2 is FQGTGA. This CDR3 is 13 amino acids long.

In its sample, this clonotype was seen many times. The chain employs TRBV11-3 and TRBJ1-1; 7 bases line up with TRBD1. V dropped 5 bases and J dropped 5; count of bases not matched to a gene: 11. Looked up from germline, CDR1 is SGHNT and CDR2 is YENEEA. The CDR3 covers 15 residues. This CDR3 is CASSGRQGLGTEAFF. The CDR3 DNA reads TGTGCCAGCAGCGGAAGACAGGGATTAGGGACTGAAGCTTTCTTT.

This clonotype was picked up many times. V and J are TRBV9 and TRBJ2-1; D not certain. V was shortened by 5 bases and J by 9 bases, with 9 bases between the two germline ends. The CDR3 spans 11 residues. The V gene's germline CDR1 is SGDLS and CDR2 YYNGEE. CDR3 coding DNA: TGTGCCAGCAGTTCTAAAGCTGAGCAGTTCTTC. Translation: CASSSKAEQFF. The full variable domain, completed using reference TRBV9 and TRBJ2-1, is DSGVTQTPKHLITATGQRVTLRCSPRSGDLSVYWYQQSLDQGLQFLIQYYNGEERAKGNILERFSAQQFPDLHSELNLSSLELGDSALYFCASSSKAEQFFGPGTRLTVL.